This TCR beta chain appears in the sequencing data of a study of blood T cell repertoires in COVID-19. The overall study: COVID-19 samples collected from the United States, Italy and Spain covered acute and convalescent phases. In each case, the material was cDNA or gDNA derived from T cells, B-cell-depleted T cells, or PBMCs.

As handled by the study authors: It was from reference gene primer amplification that nucleated cell counts were estimated. Repertoires were generated with immunoSEQ multiplex PCR, while TCRdb's copy carries only in-frame clones and drops some. Clone size and V and J calls were adopted from that table, with D and trimming inferred from the DNA. Among fewer than 200,000 clones listed, more than 65% were seen once. V was pared by 6 bases and J by 1 base, with 16 bases between. Germline CDR1 reads SGHNT; CDR2 reads YYREEE (reference sequence). This CDR3 has 15 amino acids. This TCR came from a man between 65 and 85 years old with active or convalescent COVID-19. Input material: peripheral blood. J is TRBJ1-1 and V is TRBV5-4; no clear D. Written as DNA, the CDR3 is TGTGCCAGCACCAAAATTTTGGGCCCGAACACTGAAGCTTTCTTT. Protein sequence: CASTKILGPNTEAFF.